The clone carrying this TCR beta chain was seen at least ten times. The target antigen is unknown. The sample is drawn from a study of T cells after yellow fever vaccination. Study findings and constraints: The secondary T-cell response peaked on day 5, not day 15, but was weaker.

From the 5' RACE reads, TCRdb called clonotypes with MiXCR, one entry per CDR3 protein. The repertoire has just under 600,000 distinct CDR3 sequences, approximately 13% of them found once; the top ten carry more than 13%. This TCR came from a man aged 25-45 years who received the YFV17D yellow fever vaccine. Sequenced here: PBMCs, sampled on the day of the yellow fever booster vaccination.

The CDR3 loop reads CASSLRQNYGYTF. The CDR3 DNA sequence: TGTGCCAGCAGCCTGAGACAAAACTATGGCTACACCTTC. The chain joins TRBV27 to TRBJ1-2, with no clear D. Germline assignment: CDR1 MNHEY and CDR2 SMNVEV (reference sequence). Trimming stripped 6 bases from V and 2 bases from J, with 10 bases between. The CDR3 contains 13 residues.